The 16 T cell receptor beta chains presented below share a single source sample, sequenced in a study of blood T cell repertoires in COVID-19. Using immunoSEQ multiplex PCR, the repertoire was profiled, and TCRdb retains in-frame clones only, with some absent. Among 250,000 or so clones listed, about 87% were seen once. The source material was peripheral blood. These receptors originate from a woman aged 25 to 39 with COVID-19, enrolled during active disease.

This CDR3 reads CASSYRGGFQETQYF. The CDR3 bases are TGTGCCAGCAGTTACAGGGGGGGGTTTCAAGAGACCCAGTACTTC. The rearrangement joins TRBV6-5 to TRBJ2-5; D is perhaps TRBD2 (7 bases). In germline, CDR1 is MNHEY, CDR2 SVGAGI. The CDR3 runs to 15 residues. V gave up 2 bases and J gave up 2 bases, with 12 bases separating them.

The CDR3 nucleotides read TGTGCCAGCAGGGACTGGGAGTACAATGAGCAGTTCTTC. This gives the protein CASRDWEYNEQFF. The V gene is TRBV6-5, the J gene TRBJ2-1, with D maybe TRBD2 (5 bases). The CDR3 is 13 amino acids. CDR1 MNHEY and CDR2 SVGAGI come from the germline V gene. V shed 6 bases and J shed 4 bases, with 10 bases lying between them.

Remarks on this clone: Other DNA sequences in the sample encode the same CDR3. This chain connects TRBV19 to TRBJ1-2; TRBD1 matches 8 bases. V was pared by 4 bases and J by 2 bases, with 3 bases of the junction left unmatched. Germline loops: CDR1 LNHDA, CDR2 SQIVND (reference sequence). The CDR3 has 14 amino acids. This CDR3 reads CASSTRQGNYGYTF. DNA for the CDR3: TGTGCCAGTAGTACACGACAGGGGAACTATGGCTACACCTTC.

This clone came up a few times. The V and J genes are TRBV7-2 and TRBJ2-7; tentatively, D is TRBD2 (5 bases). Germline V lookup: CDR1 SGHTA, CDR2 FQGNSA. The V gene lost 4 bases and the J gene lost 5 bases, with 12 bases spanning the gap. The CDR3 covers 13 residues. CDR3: CASSSVRGDEQYF. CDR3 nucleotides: TGTGCCAGCAGCTCCGTCCGGGGAGACGAGCAGTACTTC.

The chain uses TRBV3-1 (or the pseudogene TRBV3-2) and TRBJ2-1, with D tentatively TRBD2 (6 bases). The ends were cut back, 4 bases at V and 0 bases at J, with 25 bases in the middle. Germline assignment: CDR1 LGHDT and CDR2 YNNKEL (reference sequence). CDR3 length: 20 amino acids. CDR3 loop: CASSLLGGASMKSSYNEQFF. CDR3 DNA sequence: TGTGCCAGCAGCCTTCTTGGCGGGGCTTCTATGAAGAGCTCCTACAATGAGCAGTTCTTC.

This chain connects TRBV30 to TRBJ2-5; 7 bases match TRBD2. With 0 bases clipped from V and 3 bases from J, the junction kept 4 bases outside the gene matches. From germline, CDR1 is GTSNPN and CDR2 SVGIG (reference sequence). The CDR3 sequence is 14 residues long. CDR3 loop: CAWSVGAGKETQYF. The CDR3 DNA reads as TGTGCCTGGAGTGTCGGAGCGGGAAAAGAGACCCAGTACTTC.

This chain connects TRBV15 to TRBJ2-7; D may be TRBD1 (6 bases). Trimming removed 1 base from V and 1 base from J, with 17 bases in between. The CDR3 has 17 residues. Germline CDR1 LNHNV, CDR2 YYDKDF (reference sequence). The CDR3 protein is CATSRGSEQGSSYEQYF. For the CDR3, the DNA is TGTGCCACCAGCAGAGGATCAGAACAGGGCTCTTCCTACGAGCAGTACTTC. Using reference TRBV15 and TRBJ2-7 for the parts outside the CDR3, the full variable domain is DAMVIQNPRYQVTQFGKPVTLSCSQTLNHNVMYWYQQKSSQAPKLLFHYYDKDFNNEADTPDNFQSRRPNTSFCFLDIRSPGLGDTAMYLCATSRGSEQGSSYEQYFGPGTRLTVT.

CDR3 in DNA: TGTGCCAGCCAGGGACAGGGGGTCTATGGCTACACCTTC. This translates into CASQGQGVYGYTF. V usage is TRBV12-3 or TRBV12-4 and J usage is TRBJ1-2, with TRBD1 identical over 11 bases. The CDR3 runs to 13 residues. Losses at the gene ends were 8 bases for V and 4 bases for J; bases not matched to a gene: 3.

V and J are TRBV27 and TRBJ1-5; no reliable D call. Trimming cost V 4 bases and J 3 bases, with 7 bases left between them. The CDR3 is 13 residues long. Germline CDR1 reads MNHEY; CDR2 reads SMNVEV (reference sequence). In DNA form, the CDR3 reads TGTGCCAGCAGTTCCGGTGTCAATCAGCCCCAGCATTTT. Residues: CASSSGVNQPQHF.

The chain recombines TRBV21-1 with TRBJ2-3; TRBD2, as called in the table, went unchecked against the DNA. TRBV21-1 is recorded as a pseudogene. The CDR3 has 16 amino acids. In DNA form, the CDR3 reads TGTGCCAGCAGCACGAGACTAGCGGGGAGCACAGATACGCAGTATTTT. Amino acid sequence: CASSTRLAGSTDTQYF.

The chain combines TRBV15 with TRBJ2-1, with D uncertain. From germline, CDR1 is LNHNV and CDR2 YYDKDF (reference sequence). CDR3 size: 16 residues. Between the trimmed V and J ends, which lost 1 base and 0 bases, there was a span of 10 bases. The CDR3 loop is CATSRGPVSSYNEQFF. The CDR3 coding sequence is TGTGCCACCAGCAGAGGCCCGGTGAGCTCCTACAATGAGCAGTTCTTC.

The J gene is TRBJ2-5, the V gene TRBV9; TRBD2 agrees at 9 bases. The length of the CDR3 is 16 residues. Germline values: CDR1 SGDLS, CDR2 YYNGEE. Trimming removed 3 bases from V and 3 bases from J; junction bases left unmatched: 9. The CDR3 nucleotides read TGTGCCAGCAGCGGGCCCTCCCTAGCGGGGAAAGAGACCCAGTACTTC. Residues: CASSGPSLAGKETQYF.

CDR3 loop: CASSRTSGSYNEQFF. The CDR3 DNA is TGTGCCAGCAGTCGGACTAGCGGTTCCTACAATGAGCAGTTCTTC. The chain employs TRBV2 and TRBJ2-1; 10 bases agree with TRBD2. The CDR3 sequence is 15 residues long. Germline loops: CDR1 SNHLY, CDR2 FYNNEI. V lost 5 bases, J lost 1 base, and 2 bases stayed unmatched.

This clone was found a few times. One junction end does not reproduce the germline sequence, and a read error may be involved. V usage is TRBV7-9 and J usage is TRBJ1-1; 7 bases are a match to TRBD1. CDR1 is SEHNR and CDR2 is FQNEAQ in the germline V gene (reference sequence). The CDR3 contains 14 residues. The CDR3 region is CASTLGRRGTEAFF. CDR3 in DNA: TGTGCCAGCACCTTAGGTCGCAGGGGGACTGAAGCTTTCTTT.

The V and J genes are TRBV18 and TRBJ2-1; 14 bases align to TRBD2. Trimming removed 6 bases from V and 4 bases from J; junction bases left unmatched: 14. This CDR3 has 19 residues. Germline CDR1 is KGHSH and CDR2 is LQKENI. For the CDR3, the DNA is TGTGCCAGCTCCTACCTTTCCGGGACTAGCGGGAGTGGGTACAATGAGCAGTTCTTC. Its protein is CASSYLSGTSGSGYNEQFF.

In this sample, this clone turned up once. The CDR3 is CASGPRLAGDQYF. CDR3 in DNA: TGTGCTAGTGGTCCAAGACTAGCGGGAGATCAGTATTTT. The rearrangement links TRBV12-5 to TRBJ2-3, with 12 bases aligning to TRBD2. The CDR3 is made up of 13 amino acids. Per germline, CDR1 LGHNT and CDR2 FRNRAP. J gave up 12 bases and V 5 bases, and 6 bases lay outside the gene matches.